Listed here are 2 T cell receptor beta chains from one sample, sequenced in a study of blood T cell repertoires in COVID-19. Sequencing used immunoSEQ multiplex PCR; TCRdb keeps in-frame clones, though not all of them. The sample includes some 330,000 clones, about 90% seen only once; the top ten take roughly 2%. Sequencing was carried out using PBMCs or T cells enriched from blood (not recorded which). The receptors shown here come from a man aged 40-50 years in a cohort exposed to, infected with or recovered from COVID-19 (not recorded which).

The chain has TRBV12-5 and TRBJ2-3, with D uncertain. V dropped 6 bases and J dropped 5 bases, with 6 bases sitting between them. Germline CDR1 reads LGHNT; CDR2 reads FRNRAP. The CDR3 length is 11 residues. CDR3 nucleotide sequence: TGTGCTAGTGGGACAAGAGATACGCAGTATTTT. As protein: CASGTRDTQYF.

The chain joins TRBV28 to TRBJ1-5; D not certain. Germline-derived CDR1 and CDR2 are MDHEN and SYDVKM. The V end was cut by 6 bases, the J end by 4 bases, with 4 bases between. The CDR3 covers 11 residues. The CDR3 DNA is TGTGCCAGCAGATCGAATCAGCCCCAGCATTTT. This encodes CASRSNQPQHF.